This is a list of T cell receptor beta chains from one sample in a study of regulatory T cells in long-lasting Graves disease. Each CDR3 protein gets one entry after TCRdb re-called the multiplex PCR reads with MiXCR. The sample holds hundreds of thousands of distinct CDR3 sequences, about 16% seen once. This sample also belongs to another study, concerning T cells in Graves' hyperthyroidism and ophthalmopathy.

The material was peripheral blood mononuclear cells (PBMCs), obtained at new diagnosis, from a patient treated with antithyroid drugs. These receptors were obtained from a woman aged 35-65 years with Graves disease. The CDR3 runs from the conserved cysteine through the conserved F or W. Each record gives: clone size, V gene, J gene, CDR3 protein. The listing skips clone size in some rows; elsewhere it reads once, few, many or a size class.

clone size: few
V gene: TRBV27
J gene: TRBJ1-6
CDR3 protein: CASSTVINSPLHF

clone size: -
V gene: TRBV27
J gene: TRBJ2-7
CDR3 protein: CASSLSWGRGYEQYF

clone size: many
V gene: TRBV12-3/TRBV12-4
J gene: TRBJ2-3
CDR3 protein: CASSFRDTQYF

clone size: many
V gene: TRBV5-5
J gene: TRBJ1-1
CDR3 protein: CASSPSGGTNTEAFF

clone size: many
V gene: TRBV6-5
J gene: TRBJ2-3
CDR3 protein: CASSFRGGGTDTQYF

clone size: few
V gene: TRBV25-1
J gene: TRBJ2-1
CDR3 protein: CASSPTGGSFYNEQFF

clone size: many
V gene: TRBV7-9
J gene: TRBJ2-7
CDR3 protein: CASSLEGKNYEQYF

clone size: few
V gene: TRBV20-1
J gene: TRBJ1-2
CDR3 protein: CSANPRDRVSDGYTF

clone size: many
V gene: TRBV20-1
J gene: TRBJ2-1
CDR3 protein: CSVSGQGRNEQFF

clone size: -
V gene: TRBV18
J gene: TRBJ1-2
CDR3 protein: CASSRGADGYTF

clone size: many
V gene: TRBV7-6
J gene: TRBJ2-1
CDR3 protein: CASSTEAGGSYNEQFF

clone size: many
V gene: TRBV6-5
J gene: TRBJ1-5
CDR3 protein: CASSYQGGQPQHF

clone size: -
V gene: TRBV6-4
J gene: TRBJ2-2
CDR3 protein: CASSEPLNIRISNTGELFF

clone size: many
V gene: TRBV11-1
J gene: -
CDR3 protein: CASSLALREGRGETQYF

clone size: many
V gene: TRBV5-1
J gene: TRBJ1-4
CDR3 protein: CASSSDRVNEKLFF

clone size: many
V gene: TRBV7-9
J gene: TRBJ2-5
CDR3 protein: CASSFGTGPTIETQYF

clone size: -
V gene: TRBV19
J gene: TRBJ2-4
CDR3 protein: CASSIELAGAGAKNIQYF

clone size: many
V gene: TRBV12-3/TRBV12-4
J gene: TRBJ1-2
CDR3 protein: CASSPGTAYGYTF

clone size: many
V gene: TRBV29-1
J gene: TRBJ1-2
CDR3 protein: CSVEQYGYTF

clone size: -
V gene: TRBV7-8
J gene: TRBJ2-7
CDR3 protein: CASSLGTSGLALYEQYF

clone size: few
V gene: TRBV30
J gene: TRBJ1-5
CDR3 protein: CAWSPSYSNQPQHF

clone size: many
V gene: TRBV12-3/TRBV12-4
J gene: TRBJ2-1
CDR3 protein: CASSFRGGYNEQFF

clone size: -
V gene: TRBV9
J gene: TRBJ2-2
CDR3 protein: CASSTPGQGPTGELFF

clone size: many
V gene: TRBV5-1
J gene: TRBJ1-1
CDR3 protein: CASSLHRDPRGTEAFF

clone size: -
V gene: TRBV29-1
J gene: TRBJ2-7
CDR3 protein: CSVWGETYEQYF

clone size: many
V gene: TRBV5-1
J gene: TRBJ1-3
CDR3 protein: CASRDSSSGNTIYF

clone size: few
V gene: TRBV5-1
J gene: TRBJ1-4
CDR3 protein: CASRSLRGSNEKLFF

clone size: -
V gene: TRBV10-3
J gene: TRBJ2-4
CDR3 protein: CAISGTAQGGEQYF

clone size: few
V gene: TRBV29-1
J gene: TRBJ1-2
CDR3 protein: CSVEEGGGYTF

clone size: -
V gene: TRBV5-1
J gene: TRBJ2-1
CDR3 protein: CASSLAASGGANEQFF

clone size: -
V gene: TRBV19
J gene: TRBJ1-2
CDR3 protein: CASSTLWTGLGYGYTF

clone size: -
V gene: TRBV9
J gene: TRBJ2-5
CDR3 protein: CASSVGFTSGGVQETQYF

clone size: -
V gene: TRBV20-1
J gene: TRBJ2-7
CDR3 protein: CSATGQGLDEQYF

clone size: -
V gene: TRBV6-2/TRBV6-3
J gene: TRBJ2-2
CDR3 protein: CASSAGLAANTGELFF

clone size: many
V gene: TRBV13
J gene: TRBJ2-7
CDR3 protein: CASSPGDRGPYEQYF

clone size: -
V gene: TRBV5-1
J gene: TRBJ2-3
CDR3 protein: CASSLSSSRTQYF

clone size: many
V gene: TRBV28
J gene: TRBJ1-1
CDR3 protein: CASSLWRVSVEMNTEAFF

clone size: -
V gene: TRBV6-2/TRBV6-3
J gene: TRBJ1-5
CDR3 protein: CASRSGQDNQPQHF

clone size: many
V gene: TRBV12-3/TRBV12-4
J gene: TRBJ2-2
CDR3 protein: CASIYSSNTGELFF

clone size: many
V gene: TRBV7-8
J gene: TRBJ2-5
CDR3 protein: CASSSGLAGKQETQYF

clone size: many
V gene: TRBV2
J gene: TRBJ2-1
CDR3 protein: CASSDRGPSIEQFF

clone size: -
V gene: TRBV7-9
J gene: TRBJ1-2
CDR3 protein: CASSPGGGPYGYTF

clone size: many
V gene: TRBV6-1
J gene: TRBJ1-5
CDR3 protein: CASSESAGGNQPQHF

clone size: many
V gene: TRBV28
J gene: TRBJ2-7
CDR3 protein: CASGPQRGLWEQYF

clone size: -
V gene: TRBV7-3
J gene: TRBJ2-7
CDR3 protein: CASSLTAASYYEQYF

clone size: many
V gene: TRBV6-2/TRBV6-3
J gene: TRBJ1-1
CDR3 protein: CASSYSVDSGEGTEAFF

clone size: -
V gene: TRBV5-4
J gene: -
CDR3 protein: CASSLPRWGSRETQYF

clone size: -
V gene: TRBV12-3/TRBV12-4
J gene: TRBJ2-7
CDR3 protein: CASSFPGRMHEQYF